The text below deals with one T cell receptor beta chain. One end of the junction is discordant with germline, which a read error may explain. Other nucleotide sequences in the sample specify the same CDR3. This sample is part of a study of blood T cell repertoires in COVID-19. Study background: Both acute and convalescent COVID-19 samples were obtained from the United States, Italy and Spain. T cells, B-cell-depleted T cells, or PBMCs provided the cDNA or gDNA that served as material.

In the original workflow: Reference gene primer amplification gave estimated nucleated cell counts. The protocol was immunoSEQ multiplex PCR, while the TCRdb copy is restricted to in-frame clones and leaves out a portion. That table gives V, J and clone size, and the DNA gave D and trimming. The sample shows about 190,000 clones, around 89% of them seen only once. The CDR3 totals 14 residues. Germline V gene sequence: CDR1 SGHTA, CDR2 FQGNSA. V usage is TRBV7-2 and J usage is TRBJ2-3; unclear D gene. The sequenced sample consisted of peripheral blood. This TCR was sampled from a man in his fifties with acute or convalescent COVID-19. The CDR3 coding sequence is TGTGCTAGCAGCTTTGTATATGTGACAGATACGCAGTATTTT. Amino acid sequence: CASSFVYVTDTQYF.